Below, one T cell receptor beta chain is given with its context. Its antigen is as yet unknown. The data derive from a study of identical twins. Whole-study findings and limits: The abundant beta clonotypes from cord blood had fewer insertions, and memory repertoires had none of this.

Trimming removed 4 bases at V and 4 bases at J, with 12 bases between. Germline V gene data show CDR1 as LGHDT and CDR2 as YNNKEL (reference sequence). This CDR3 spans 14 amino acids. Unique molecular identifiers were present on the cDNA, and a universal primer site came from template switching. One entry per CDR3 protein, called by TCRdb with MiXCR from the 5' RACE reads. The data show about 900,000 distinct CDR3 sequences, about 12% seen once. In addition, the sample was reused for a study of yellow fever vaccine responses in identical twins.

The sequencing input was PBMCs. The chain combines TRBV3-1 with TRBJ2-3, with D possibly matching TRBD2 (6 bases). The TCR sequence derives from a young woman in good health. The CDR3 DNA reads as TGTGCCAGCAGCCCGCTTACGGGGGCAGATACGCAGTATTTT. Protein: CASSPLTGADTQYF.